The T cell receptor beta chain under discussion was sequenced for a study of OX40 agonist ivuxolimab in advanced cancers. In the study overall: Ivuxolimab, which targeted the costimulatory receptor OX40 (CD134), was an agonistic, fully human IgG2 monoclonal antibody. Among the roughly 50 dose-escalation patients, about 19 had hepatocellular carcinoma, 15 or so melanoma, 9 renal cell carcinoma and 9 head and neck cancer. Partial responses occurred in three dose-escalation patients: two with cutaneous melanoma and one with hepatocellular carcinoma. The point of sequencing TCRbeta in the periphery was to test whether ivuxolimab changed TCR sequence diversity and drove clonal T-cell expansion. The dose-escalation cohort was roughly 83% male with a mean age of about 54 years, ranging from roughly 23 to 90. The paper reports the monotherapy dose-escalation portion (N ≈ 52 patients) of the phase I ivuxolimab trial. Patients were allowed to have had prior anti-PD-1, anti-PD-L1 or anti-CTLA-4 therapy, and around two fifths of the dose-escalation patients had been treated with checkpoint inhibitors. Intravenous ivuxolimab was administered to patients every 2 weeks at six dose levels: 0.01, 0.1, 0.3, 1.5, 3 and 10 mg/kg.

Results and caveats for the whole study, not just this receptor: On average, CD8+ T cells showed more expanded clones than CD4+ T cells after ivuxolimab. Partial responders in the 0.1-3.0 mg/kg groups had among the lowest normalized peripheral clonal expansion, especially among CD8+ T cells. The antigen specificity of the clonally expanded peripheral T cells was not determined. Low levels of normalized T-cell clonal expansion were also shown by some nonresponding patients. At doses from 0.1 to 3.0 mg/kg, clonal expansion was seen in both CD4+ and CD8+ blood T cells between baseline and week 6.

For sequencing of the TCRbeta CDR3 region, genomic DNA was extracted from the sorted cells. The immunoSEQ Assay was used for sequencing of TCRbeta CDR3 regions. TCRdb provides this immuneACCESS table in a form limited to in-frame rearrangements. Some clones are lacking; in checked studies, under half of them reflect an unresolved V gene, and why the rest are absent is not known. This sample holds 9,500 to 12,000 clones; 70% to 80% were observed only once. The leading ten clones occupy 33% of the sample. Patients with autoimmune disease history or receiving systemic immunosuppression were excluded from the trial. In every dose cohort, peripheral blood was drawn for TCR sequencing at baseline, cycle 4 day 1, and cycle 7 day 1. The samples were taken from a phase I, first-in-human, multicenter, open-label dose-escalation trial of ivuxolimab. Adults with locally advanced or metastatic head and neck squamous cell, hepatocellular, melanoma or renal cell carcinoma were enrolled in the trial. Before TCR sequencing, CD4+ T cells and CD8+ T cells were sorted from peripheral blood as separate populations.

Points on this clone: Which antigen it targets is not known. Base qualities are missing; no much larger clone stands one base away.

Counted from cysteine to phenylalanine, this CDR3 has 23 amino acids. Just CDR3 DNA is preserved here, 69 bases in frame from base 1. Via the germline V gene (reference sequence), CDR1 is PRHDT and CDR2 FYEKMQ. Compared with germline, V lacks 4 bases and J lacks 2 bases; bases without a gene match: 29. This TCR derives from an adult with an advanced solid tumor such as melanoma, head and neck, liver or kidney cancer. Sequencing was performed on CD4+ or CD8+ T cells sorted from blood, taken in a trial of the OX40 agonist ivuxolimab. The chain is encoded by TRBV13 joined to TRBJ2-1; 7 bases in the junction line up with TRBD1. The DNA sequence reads TGTGCCAGCAGCTCACCGGGACAGCAGTCTTACGAAAAGAACGTCGGGCCCTACAATGAGCAGTTCTTC. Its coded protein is CASSSPGQQSYEKNVGPYNEQFF.